These 7 T cell receptor beta chains share one sample of origin, sequenced in a study of blood T cell repertoires in COVID-19. Only in-frame clones appear in the TCRdb table, and some are missing; sequencing was by immunoSEQ multiplex PCR. The sample contains 400,000 to 450,000 clones, approximately 90% of which appear only once. Sequenced sample: peripheral blood. These receptors originate from a man aged 18-30 years with COVID-19, enrolled during active disease.

The gene calls are TRBV5-1 and TRBJ2-1, with 7 bases identical to TRBD1. Germline V gene data show CDR1 as SGHRS and CDR2 as YFSETQ. The CDR3 contains 15 residues. The V gene end was trimmed by 0 bases and the J gene end by 3 bases; junction bases not matched to a gene: 3. CDR3 sequence: CASSLGQGVYNEQFF. As DNA, the CDR3 is TGCGCCAGCAGCTTGGGCCAGGGGGTCTACAATGAGCAGTTCTTC.

This clone was seen once. The J gene is TRBJ1-1, the V gene TRBV21-1; the table assigns TRBD1, which was not confirmed against the DNA. TRBV21-1 is listed as a pseudogene. The length of the CDR3 is 13 residues. The chain's CDR3 is CASSKRQGAVAFF. The CDR3 nucleotides read TGTGCCAGCAGCAAAAGACAGGGGGCGGTAGCTTTCTTT.

The chain has TRBV19 and TRBJ2-1; D uncertain. CDR1 LNHDA and CDR2 SQIVND come from the germline V gene (reference sequence). CDR3 size: 15 residues. Deletions cut 1 base from V and 7 bases from J, with 14 bases between. The CDR3 is CASSIGRLMTNEQFF. Written as DNA, the CDR3 is TGTGCCAGTAGTATAGGGAGACTGATGACTAATGAGCAGTTCTTC.

This clone has just one count. The rearrangement links TRBV3-1 (or the pseudogene TRBV3-2) to TRBJ2-4; possibly TRBD2 for D (6 bases). The CDR3 consists of 13 residues. CDR1 and CDR2 from the germline V gene are LGHDT and YNNKEL (reference sequence). V was shortened by 3 bases and J by 6 bases, with 9 bases between the two germline ends. The CDR3: CASSQTRSNIQYF. As DNA, the CDR3 is TGTGCCAGCAGCCAGACTAGATCAAACATTCAGTACTTC.

The gene calls are TRBV11-3 and TRBJ2-7; 14 bases are shared with TRBD2. Germline CDR1 SGHNT, CDR2 YENEEA. V lost 5 bases and J lost 2; bases outside the gene matches: 11. The CDR3 loop spans 18 amino acids. The CDR3, as DNA: TGTGCCAGCAGCCAAGGACTAGCGGGAGGATTTTTCGCCTACGAGCAGTACTTC. It specifies CASSQGLAGGFFAYEQYF.

V and J are TRBV4-1 and TRBJ2-7, with 9 bases identical to TRBD1. The V segment lost 1 base and the J segment 2 bases; nucleotides outside the gene matches: 9. This CDR3 contains 17 residues. Germline V lookup: CDR1 MGHRA, CDR2 YSYEKL. CDR3 amino acids: CASSQGPGQGLTYEQYF. The CDR3 nucleotides are TGCGCCAGCAGCCAAGGCCCGGGACAGGGCCTTACCTACGAGCAGTACTTC.

The V call is TRBV13, the J call TRBJ1-2; 7 nucleotides line up with TRBD1. V was pared by 5 bases and J by 6 bases, with 12 bases of the junction left unmatched. Germline V lookup: CDR1 PRHDT, CDR2 FYEKMQ (reference sequence). The CDR3 has 15 residues. The CDR3 spells CASSLGQLPSDGYTF. CDR3 coding DNA: TGTGCCAGCAGCCTGGGACAGCTGCCGTCCGATGGCTACACCTTC.